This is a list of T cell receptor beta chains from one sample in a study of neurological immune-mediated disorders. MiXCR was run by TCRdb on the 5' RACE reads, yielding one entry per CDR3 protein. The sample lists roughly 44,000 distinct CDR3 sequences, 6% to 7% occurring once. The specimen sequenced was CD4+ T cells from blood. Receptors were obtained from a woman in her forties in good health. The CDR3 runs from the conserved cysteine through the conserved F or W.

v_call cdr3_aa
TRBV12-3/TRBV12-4 CASSPALGGGLKRSYNEQFF
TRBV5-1 CASSSSSGISYNEQFF
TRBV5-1 CASSFGQTYEQYF
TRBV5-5 CASSLDGRYEQYF
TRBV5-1 CASRGGTGTNYGYTF
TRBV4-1 CASSQGPHGTQNTEAFF
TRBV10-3 CAISLRLGGEYEQYF
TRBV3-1 CASSQEAGLTTDTQYF
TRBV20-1 CSARDFGGGEGAQHF
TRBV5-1 CASSTSGYQETQYF
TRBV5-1 CASSLADSTEAFF
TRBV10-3 CAISPGDRVNTEAFF
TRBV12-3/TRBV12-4 CASSLSSGRETQYF
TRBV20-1 CSARQGAPTDTQYF
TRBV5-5 CASSDPGLYNEQFF
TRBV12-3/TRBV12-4 CASSPWTGDGETQYF
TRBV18 CASSPASREDTQYF
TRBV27 CATARTGVPYEQYF
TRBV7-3 CASSPGLAYNEQFF
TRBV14 CASSQEEAEAFF
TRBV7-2 CASSDQAPGNPTDTQYF
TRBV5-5 CASSSGTGGFGETQYF